This T cell receptor (beta chain) was obtained from a study of long-term antiretroviral therapy in people with HIV. About the study: The oldest specimens predate the 2015 immediate-ART recommendation by about a decade.

For this clone: The antigen is unknown.

Whole-study findings and limits: The ART regimens used between about 2003 and 2018 may be less effective than current ones. Before ART, certain clones expanded, and these dominated the repertoire at all time points.

Runs used v3.0 of the immunoSEQ assay and were done at survey level. TCRdb keeps only in-frame clones here, not all; method: immunoSEQ multiplex PCR. This table has about 24,000 clones, 84% appearing once. The CDR3 contains 17 residues. Germline CDR1 reads SEHNR; CDR2 reads FQNEAQ (reference sequence). The V segment lost 4 bases and the J segment 2 bases; nucleotides outside the gene matches: 8. The chain couples TRBV7-9 to TRBJ1-4; 9 bases line up with TRBD1. The specimen comprised unsorted PBMCs, sampled 3 years after starting antiretroviral therapy. The sequence came from a man in his forties or fifties with HIV. CDR3 residues: CASSSSGTGRTNEKLFF. DNA for the CDR3: TGTGCCAGCAGCTCTTCCGGGACAGGGCGGACTAATGAAAAACTGTTTTTT.